This T cell receptor (beta chain) originates from a study of blood T cell repertoires in COVID-19. Study at large: Material from acute and convalescent COVID-19 was sourced from the United States, Italy and Spain. PBMCs, B-cell-depleted T cells, or T cells were the source of the cDNA or gDNA that made up the material.

The CDR3 is 14 amino acids. V lost 0 bases, J lost 5 bases, and 11 bases lay in between. CDR1 and CDR2 (germline): SGHNT, YYREEE (reference sequence). Study processing details: The authors estimated nucleated cell counts from reference gene primer amplification. Assay: immunoSEQ multiplex PCR; the TCRdb copy retains only in-frame clones and omits some. Clone size and V and J calls were adopted from that table, with D and trimming inferred from the DNA. The data contain about 190,000 clones, about 82% of them singletons. This clone was observed a handful of times. The receptor was isolated from a man aged 35 to 55 with acute COVID-19. The chain links TRBV5-4 to TRBJ1-1, with D hard to call. Sequencing input: PBMCs or T cells enriched from blood (not recorded which). CDR3 coding DNA: TGTGCCAGCAGCTTGGACGGGGTTGGTACTGAAGCTTTCTTT. As protein: CASSLDGVGTEAFF.